This T cell receptor beta chain was identified during a study of cytotoxic CD8 clonotypes in ibrutinib-treated CLL. The protocol was immunoSEQ multiplex PCR, while the TCRdb copy is restricted to in-frame clones and leaves out a portion. Counted here are roughly 70,000 clones, 90% occurring once; the ten biggest clones make up around 3.3%. The V end lost 0 bases, the J end lost 3 bases, and 18 bases lay between the germline ends. The germline V gene encodes CDR1 SGHNT and CDR2 YENEEA. The CDR3 consists of 17 residues. The chain combines TRBV11-3 with TRBJ2-7; D is unresolved. The material sequenced was PBMCs, taken after 12 months of ibrutinib treatment. This sequence originates from a human donor with chronic lymphocytic leukemia. The CDR3 sequence: CASSLESSRSTNYEQYF. In nucleotides, the CDR3 is TGTGCCAGCAGCTTAGAATCCAGCCGTAGCACAAACTACGAGCAGTACTTC.